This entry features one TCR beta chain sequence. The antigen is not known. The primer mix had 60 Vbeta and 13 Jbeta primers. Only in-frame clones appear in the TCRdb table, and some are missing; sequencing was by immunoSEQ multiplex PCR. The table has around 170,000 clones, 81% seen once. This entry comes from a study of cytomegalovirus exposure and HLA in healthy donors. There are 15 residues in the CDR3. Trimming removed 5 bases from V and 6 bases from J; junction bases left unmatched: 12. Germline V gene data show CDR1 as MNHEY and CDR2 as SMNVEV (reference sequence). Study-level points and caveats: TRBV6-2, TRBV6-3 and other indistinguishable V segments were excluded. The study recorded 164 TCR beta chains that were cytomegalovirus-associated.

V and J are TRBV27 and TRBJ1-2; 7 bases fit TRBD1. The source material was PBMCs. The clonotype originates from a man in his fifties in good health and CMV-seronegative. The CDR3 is CASSATGQHKDGYTF. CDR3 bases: TGTGCCAGCAGTGCTACGGGACAGCATAAAGATGGCTACACCTTC.